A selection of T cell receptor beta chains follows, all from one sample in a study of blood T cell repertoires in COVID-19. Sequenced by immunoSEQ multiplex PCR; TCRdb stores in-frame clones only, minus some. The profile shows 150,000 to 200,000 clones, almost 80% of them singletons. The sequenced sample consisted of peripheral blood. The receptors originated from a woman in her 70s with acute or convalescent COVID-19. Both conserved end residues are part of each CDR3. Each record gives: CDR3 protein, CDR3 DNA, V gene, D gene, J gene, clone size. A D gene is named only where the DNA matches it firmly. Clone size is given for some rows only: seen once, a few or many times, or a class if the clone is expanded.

CDR3: CASSPGQFTIEAFF; DNA: TGTGCCAGCAGCCCGGGACAGTTTACCATTGAAGCTTTCTTT; V: TRBV6-5; D: TRBD1; J: TRBJ1-1; size: NA
CDR3: CASSPITGRYSNQPQHF; DNA: TGCGCCAGCAGCCCAATAACAGGGAGATATAGCAATCAGCCCCAGCATTTT; V: TRBV4-1; D: NA; J: TRBJ1-5; size: once
CDR3: CSVAVGTSSIREQFF; DNA: TGCAGCGTCGCGGTGGGGACTAGCTCTATTCGGGAGCAGTTCTTC; V: TRBV29-1; D: TRBD2; J: TRBJ2-1; size: NA
CDR3: CASSPWTESSYEQYF; DNA: TGTGCCAGCAGCCCATGGACAGAAAGCTCCTACGAGCAGTACTTC; V: TRBV14; D: NA; J: TRBJ2-7; size: NA
CDR3: CASSEGTPGNQPQHF; DNA: TGTGCCAGCAGTGAAGGCACGCCAGGCAATCAGCCCCAGCATTTT; V: TRBV2; D: NA; J: TRBJ1-5; size: NA
CDR3: CASNGGAGGNQPQHF; DNA: TGTGCCAGTAACGGCGGCGCGGGAGGCAATCAGCCCCAGCATTTT; V: TRBV19; D: NA; J: TRBJ1-5; size: NA
CDR3: CASRSTSHEQYF; DNA: TGTGCCAGCAGATCTACTAGTCACGAGCAGTACTTC; V: TRBV7-8; D: NA; J: TRBJ2-7; size: NA
CDR3: CASSIDRDRGTGELFF; DNA: TGTGCCAGTAGTATAGATAGGGACAGGGGCACCGGGGAGCTGTTTTTT; V: TRBV19; D: TRBD1; J: TRBJ2-2; size: NA
CDR3: CASSSLAGVEDEQFF; DNA: TGCGCCAGCAGCTCACTAGCGGGAGTGGAAGATGAGCAGTTCTTC; V: TRBV5-1; D: TRBD2; J: TRBJ2-1; size: NA
CDR3: CASSESGVGNTIYF; DNA: TGTGCCAGCAGCGAATCGGGGGTAGGAAACACCATATATTTT; V: TRBV2; D: NA; J: TRBJ1-3; size: NA
CDR3: CASSTSWGYYEQYF; DNA: TGTGCCAGTAGTACCAGTTGGGGCTACTACGAGCAGTACTTC; V: TRBV19; D: NA; J: TRBJ2-7; size: NA
CDR3: CASSLTSGSYNEQFF; DNA: TGCGCCAGCAGCTTGACTAGCGGTTCCTACAATGAGCAGTTCTTC; V: TRBV5-1; D: TRBD2; J: TRBJ2-1; size: NA
CDR3: CATSDPAGTGSGNEQFF; DNA: TGTGCCACCAGTGATCCAGCCGGGACAGGGAGTGGCAATGAGCAGTTCTTC; V: TRBV24-1; D: TRBD1; J: TRBJ2-1; size: few
CDR3: CAWSDRDTDTQYF; DNA: TGTGCCTGGAGTGACAGGGACACAGATACGCAGTATTTT; V: TRBV30; D: NA; J: TRBJ2-3; size: NA
CDR3: CASSRDSAGELFF; DNA: TGTGCCAGCAGCCGAGACAGTGCCGGGGAGCTGTTTTTT; V: TRBV5-4; D: NA; J: TRBJ2-2; size: NA
CDR3: CASSLPGQSNQPQHF; DNA: TGTGCCAGCAGTTTGCCTGGGCAGAGCAATCAGCCCCAGCATTTT; V: TRBV28; D: NA; J: TRBJ1-5; size: NA
CDR3: CASSYTNYGYTF; DNA: TGTGCCAGCAGTTACACCAACTATGGCTACACCTTC; V: TRBV12-3/TRBV12-4; D: NA; J: TRBJ1-2; size: NA
CDR3: CAITPSGSSYEQYF; DNA: TGTGCCATCACCCCTAGCGGTAGCTCCTACGAGCAGTACTTC; V: TRBV10-3; D: TRBD2; J: TRBJ2-7; size: NA
CDR3: CASSRGNSPLHF; DNA: TGTGCCAGCAGTAGAGGGAATTCACCCCTCCACTTT; V: TRBV2; D: NA; J: TRBJ1-6; size: NA
CDR3: CASRRDNNYNEQFF; DNA: TGCGCCAGTCGACGGGACAATAATTACAATGAGCAGTTCTTC; V: TRBV5-1; D: NA; J: TRBJ2-1; size: NA
CDR3: CASSPLLAGGLFF; DNA: TGTGCCAGCAGCCCGTTGCTAGCGGGAGGTTTGTTCTTC; V: TRBV7-8; D: TRBD2; J: TRBJ2-1; size: NA
CDR3: CSASRQRAHNEQFF; DNA: TGCAGTGCTAGTCGTCAGCGGGCCCACAATGAGCAGTTCTTC; V: TRBV20-1; D: NA; J: TRBJ2-1; size: NA
CDR3: CASSPPTTGLNSPLHF; DNA: TGTGCCAGCTCACCACCCACAACAGGCTTAAATTCACCCCTCCACTTT; V: TRBV18; D: NA; J: TRBJ1-6; size: once
CDR3: CASSQWSPGNEQFF; DNA: TGTGCCAGCAGTCAATGGAGTCCGGGGAATGAGCAGTTCTTC; V: TRBV3-1/TRBV3-2; D: NA; J: TRBJ2-1; size: NA